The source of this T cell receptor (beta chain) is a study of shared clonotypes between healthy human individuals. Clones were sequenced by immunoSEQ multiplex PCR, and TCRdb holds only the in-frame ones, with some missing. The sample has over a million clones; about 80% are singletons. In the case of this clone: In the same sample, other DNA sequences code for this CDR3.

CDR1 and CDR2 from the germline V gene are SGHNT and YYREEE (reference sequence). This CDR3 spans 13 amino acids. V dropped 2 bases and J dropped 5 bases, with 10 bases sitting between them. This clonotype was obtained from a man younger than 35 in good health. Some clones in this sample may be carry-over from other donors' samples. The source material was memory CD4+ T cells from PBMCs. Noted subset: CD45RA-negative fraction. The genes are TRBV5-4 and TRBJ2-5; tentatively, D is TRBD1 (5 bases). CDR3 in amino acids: CASSLGQGETQYF. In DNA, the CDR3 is TGTGCCAGCAGCTTAGGACAAGGGGAGACCCAGTACTTC.